This is a list of T cell receptor beta chains from one sample in a study of T cells in Graves' hyperthyroidism and ophthalmopathy. TCRdb analysed the multiplex PCR reads with MiXCR anew, one entry per CDR3 protein. The sample shows approximately 360,000 distinct CDR3 sequences, roughly 25% of them seen only once. The material sequenced was blood. The receptors stem from a middle-aged man with Graves' hyperthyroidism. The CDR3 runs from the conserved cysteine through the conserved F or W. Size is omitted from some rows. Given values are once, few, many or a class for expanded clones.

V	size	J	CDR3
TRBV7-2	many	TRBJ2-3	CASSLHGASTDTQYF
TRBV12-3/TRBV12-4	few	TRBJ1-3	CASTPTSGNTIYF
TRBV11-3	few	TRBJ1-1	CACRGSNTEAFF
TRBV6-1	many	TRBJ1-1	CASRSRSNTEAFF
TRBV3-1	.	TRBJ1-2	CASSQETGYTF
TRBV20-1	few	TRBJ2-5	CSARAPEGGLAGEETQYF
TRBV24-1	few	TRBJ2-1	CATSDFGQGLGNEQFF
TRBV15	.	TRBJ2-1	CATSRDPSYNEQFF
TRBV28	many	TRBJ2-2	CASSGPGTGGRGELFF
TRBV5-5	few	TRBJ2-7	CASSSGTGGASHEQYF
TRBV30	once	TRBJ1-1	CAWNWGQGYTEAFF
TRBV11-3	few	TRBJ2-1	CASSSYPREASYNEQFF
TRBV20-1	once	TRBJ2-1	CSARDLSGRPYNEQFF
TRBV24-1	few	TRBJ2-3	CATQSDSGKITDTQYF
TRBV2	many	TRBJ1-5	CASSSVGVGNQPQHF
TRBV20-1	few	TRBJ2-7	CSARDLEGAYEQYF
TRBV3-1	few	TRBJ2-3	CASSQLRDTQYF
TRBV7-9	many	TRBJ2-7	CASRRELAYEQYF
TRBV11-3	few	TRBJ1-2	CASRDKESYGYTF
TRBV7-6	.	TRBJ2-2	CASSPPRVGELFF
TRBV11-3	few	TRBJ1-1	CASSWGQGKDTEAFF
TRBV19	many	TRBJ2-3	CASSTADGDTQYF
TRBV7-2	few	TRBJ2-5	CASSSKTSGRLETQYF
TRBV10-3	many	TRBJ2-7	CAISAPTSANSYEQYF
TRBV12-3/TRBV12-4	many	TRBJ2-3	CASSQKRTSTDTQYF
TRBV7-2	many	TRBJ2-7	CASSLEATSGKRYEQYF
TRBV12-3/TRBV12-4	.	TRBJ1-1	CATKGQSMSTEAFF
TRBV10-2	.	TRBJ2-1	CASRVAGGGYNEQFF
TRBV18	many	TRBJ2-1	CASSPPKDTGILFF
TRBV27	.	TRBJ2-1	CASNGRRGLAGGNEQFF
TRBV28	.	TRBJ2-5	CASNLGQKTQYF
TRBV28	.	TRBJ2-7	CATSVVFKSEQYF
TRBV6-2/TRBV6-3	many	TRBJ2-3	CASSTGTDGPGTDTQYF
TRBV6-2/TRBV6-3	few	TRBJ1-1	CASSYGRTGAEAFF
TRBV5-1	many	TRBJ2-7	CASSLYDRPYEQYF
TRBV12-3/TRBV12-4	.	TRBJ2-7	CASSIAGGPRLEQYF
TRBV16	once	TRBJ1-2	CASSTKAGSNYGYTF
TRBV19	once	TRBJ1-2	CASTSGQSSRYGYTF
TRBV20-1	.	TRBJ1-5	CSARGRGALGQPQHF
TRBV7-2	many	TRBJ2-1	CASSSSGVEQFF
TRBV7-9	.	TRBJ1-1	CASSLYTGGNTEAFF
TRBV5-1	few	TRBJ2-1	CASGAGKSYNEQFF
TRBV2	few	TRBJ2-1	CALTAGTGDNEQFF
TRBV7-9	many	TRBJ1-6	CASSSGNSPLHF
TRBV6-1	many	TRBJ2-1	CASSQSGTSGRAEQFF